Below are 29 T cell receptor beta chains sequenced from a single sample in a study of blood T cell repertoires in COVID-19. Some clones are missing from TCRdb's copy, which holds only in-frame ones; the method was immunoSEQ multiplex PCR. The profile shows around 57,000 clones, 85% to 90% of them singletons. The sample taken for sequencing was peripheral blood. These receptors were taken from a human donor with active COVID-19. The donor label of this sample is uncertain.

The sample holds one count of this clone. The chain employs TRBV30 and TRBJ1-5; unclear D gene. Germline V CDR1 and CDR2: GTSNPN, SVGIG (reference sequence). Trimming removed 0 bases from V and 0 bases from J, with 12 bases in between. The CDR3 sequence is 16 residues long. The CDR3 reads CAWSVRRSFSNQPQHF. The CDR3 DNA sequence: TGTGCCTGGAGTGTAAGGCGGAGCTTTAGCAATCAGCCCCAGCATTTT.

The gene calls are TRBV5-4 and TRBJ2-5; maybe TRBD1 (6 bases). Germline V gene data show CDR1 as SGHNT and CDR2 as YYREEE (reference sequence). The CDR3 spans 13 residues. V was shortened by 3 bases and J by 8 bases, with 14 bases between the two germline ends. CDR3 sequence reads: CASSSEGVGTQYF. In nucleotides, the CDR3 is TGTGCCAGCAGCTCCGAGGGGGTTGGCACCCAGTACTTC.

V gene TRBV7-3 combines with J gene TRBJ2-1, with TRBD2 identical over 11 bases. Per germline, CDR1 SGHTA and CDR2 FQGTGA. V shed 3 bases and J 6 bases; nucleotides not matched to a gene: 4. The CDR3 contains 15 residues. Here the CDR3 DNA reads TGTGCCAGCAGCTTGGGACTAGCGGCTTCCAATGAGCAGTTCTTC. Translation: CASSLGLAASNEQFF. The full variable domain, rest sourced from reference TRBV7-3 and TRBJ2-1, is GAGVSQTPSNKVTEKGKYVELRCDPISGHTALYWYRQSLGQGPEFLIYFQGTGAADDSGLPNDRFFAVRPEGSVSTLKIQRTERGDSAVYLCASSLGLAASNEQFFGPGTRLTVL.

With regard to this clone: Other DNA sequences in the sample encode the same CDR3. This sequence joins TRBV7-9 and TRBJ2-7, with TRBD2 identical over 8 bases. This CDR3 spans 14 amino acids. The V gene's germline CDR1 is SEHNR and CDR2 FQNEAQ (reference sequence). J was trimmed by 3 bases and V by 3 bases; bases with no gene match: 4. The chain's CDR3 is CASSLGGGSYEQYF. The DNA of the CDR3 is TGTGCCAGCAGCTTGGGCGGGGGGAGCTACGAGCAGTACTTC.

The V and J genes are TRBV11-2 and TRBJ2-3, with TRBD2 matching 8 bases. V shed 0 bases and J 2 bases; nucleotides not matched to a gene: 7. The CDR3 sequence is 17 residues long. Germline assignment: CDR1 SGHAT and CDR2 FQNNGV. CDR3 nucleotide sequence: TGTGCCAGCAGCTTAGATCGGGGGGGAGTCCCCACAGATACGCAGTATTTT. Residues: CASSLDRGGVPTDTQYF. The entire variable domain, with the rest obtained from reference TRBV11-2 and TRBJ2-3, is as follows: EAGVAQSPRYKIIEKRQSVAFWCNPISGHATLYWYQQILGQGPKLLIQFQNNGVVDDSQLPKDRFSAERLKGVDSTLKIQPAKLEDSAVYLCASSLDRGGVPTDTQYFGPGTRLTVL.

The V and J genes are TRBV4-1 and TRBJ2-7, with TRBD2 matching over 9 bases. CDR1 MGHRA and CDR2 YSYEKL come from the germline V gene. This CDR3 has 15 amino acids. Trimming removed 3 bases from V and 2 bases from J; junction bases left unmatched: 5. CDR3 sequence: CASSQGLADTYEQYF. CDR3 nucleotide sequence: TGCGCCAGCAGCCAGGGACTAGCCGATACCTACGAGCAGTACTTC.

This clone was observed once. The V and J genes are TRBV2 and TRBJ1-2; 7 bases map to TRBD1. The germline CDR1 and CDR2 sequences are SNHLY and FYNNEI. V gave up 5 bases and J gave up 5 bases; unmatched junction bases: 8. The CDR3 has 14 residues. The CDR3 DNA reads TGTGCCAGCAGTATCCCCGGGACAGAGTATGGCTACACCTTC. As protein: CASSIPGTEYGYTF.

The V call is TRBV6-5, the J call TRBJ1-2; D may be TRBD1 (5 bases). The CDR3 contains 14 residues. Deletions cut 2 bases from V and 1 base from J, with 8 bases between. CDR1 and CDR2 (germline): MNHEY, SVGAGI. CDR3 protein: CASSYTDSNYGYTF. CDR3 in DNA: TGTGCCAGCAGTTACACCGACAGTAACTATGGCTACACCTTC.

The V call is TRBV6-2 or TRBV6-3, the J call TRBJ2-1; the D gene is possibly TRBD2 (6 bases). V was pared by 6 bases and J by 7 bases, with 19 bases between. CDR1 is MNHEY, CDR2 SVGEGT, per germline. The CDR3 extends over 15 amino acids. The CDR3 sequence: CASSPVGGVLNEQFF. CDR3 bases: TGTGCCAGCAGCCCAGTCGGGGGAGTTTTAAATGAGCAGTTCTTC.

The J gene is TRBJ1-2, the V gene TRBV9; 11 positions agree with TRBD1. Losses at the gene ends were 2 bases for V and 2 bases for J; bases not matched to a gene: 2. This CDR3 has 15 amino acids. From germline, CDR1 is SGDLS and CDR2 YYNGEE. The DNA for the CDR3 is TGTGCCAGCAGCGTGGGACAGGGGGGGAACTATGGCTACACCTTC. Translated, it gives CASSVGQGGNYGYTF.

Here the CDR3 DNA reads TGTGCCAGCAGCCAGGACAGGGATTCCTATGGCTACACCTTC. This codes for CASSQDRDSYGYTF. The chain recombines TRBV7-8 with TRBJ1-2; 8 nucleotides line up with TRBD1. The V segment lost 5 bases and the J segment 4 bases; nucleotides outside the gene matches: 6. In germline, CDR1 is SGHVS, CDR2 FQNEAQ. The CDR3 covers 14 residues.

V is TRBV9 and J is TRBJ2-2; 7 bases agree with TRBD2. J lost 5 bases, V lost 0 bases, and 7 bases had no gene match. CDR3 length: 16 amino acids. Germline V gene sequence: CDR1 SGDLS, CDR2 YYNGEE. CDR3 coding DNA: TGTGCCAGCAGCGTAGGACTTCTAGCGGCGACCGGGGAGCTGTTTTTT. Amino acids: CASSVGLLAATGELFF. Full variable domain (remainder filled in from reference TRBV9 and TRBJ2-2): DSGVTQTPKHLITATGQRVTLRCSPRSGDLSVYWYQQSLDQGLQFLIQYYNGEERAKGNILERFSAQQFPDLHSELNLSSLELGDSALYFCASSVGLLAATGELFFGEGSRLTVL.

The rearrangement joins TRBV7-9 to TRBJ2-4; D uncertain. Germline CDR1 reads SEHNR; CDR2 reads FQNEAQ (reference sequence). CDR3 length: 11 amino acids. Trimming left V 4 bases short and J 7 bases short, with 5 bases between. The CDR3 sequence is CASSSGNIQYF. CDR3 nucleotide sequence: TGTGCCAGCAGCTCGGGTAACATTCAGTACTTC.

CDR3 bases: TGTGCCAGCAGCCCGGAACAGTCCTATAATTCACCCCTCCACTTT. It translates to CASSPEQSYNSPLHF. The chain has TRBV6-6 and TRBJ1-6, with D uncertain. The CDR3 sequence is 15 residues long. The germline V gene encodes CDR1 MNHNY and CDR2 SVGAGI (reference sequence). V lost 6 bases, J lost 1 base, and 10 bases lay in between.

This clone has a handful of counts. The rearrangement joins TRBV25-1 to TRBJ1-2; D ambiguous. The V and J ends lost 7 bases and 4 bases respectively, with 13 bases between them. The CDR3 spans 13 residues. From germline, CDR1 is MGHDK and CDR2 SYGVNS. The CDR3 loop is CASTSTAGYGYTF. The CDR3 DNA sequence: TGTGCCAGCACCTCGACGGCAGGCTATGGCTACACCTTC.

The rearrangement links TRBV7-2 to TRBJ2-7; 7 nucleotides align to TRBD1. Germline assignment: CDR1 SGHTA and CDR2 FQGNSA. This CDR3 is 17 amino acids long. Germline trimming cut 1 base from V and 2 bases from J; bases unmatched to any gene: 11. The CDR3, as DNA: TGTGCCAGCAGCTTAGTACGACAGGGTTGGGCTCCCTACGAGCAGTACTTC. Translating gives CASSLVRQGWAPYEQYF.

V usage is TRBV7-3 and J usage is TRBJ2-3; the match to TRBD2 covers 8 bases. V was pared by 8 bases and J by 5 bases, with 9 bases of the junction left unmatched. CDR1 is SGHTA and CDR2 is FQGTGA in the germline V gene. The CDR3 totals 14 residues. The DNA of the CDR3 is TGTGCCAGCGGTAACGGGGGGGCAATAGATACGCAGTATTTT. Translated: CASGNGGAIDTQYF.

The chain uses TRBV5-4 and TRBJ2-4; 7 bases fit TRBD1. The CDR3 runs 16 residues. Germline V lookup: CDR1 SGHNT, CDR2 YYREEE (reference sequence). Trimming removed 0 bases from V and 0 bases from J; junction bases left unmatched: 3. CDR3 in amino acids: CASSLGGQLAKNIQYF. DNA for the CDR3: TGTGCCAGCAGCTTGGGGGGACAGCTAGCCAAAAACATTCAGTACTTC. The variable domain in full, with the rest retrieved from reference TRBV5-4 and TRBJ2-4, is ETGVTQSPTHLIKTRGQQVTLRCSSQSGHNTVSWYQQALGQGPQFIFQYYREEENGRGNFPPRFSGLQFPNYSSELNVNALELDDSALYLCASSLGGQLAKNIQYFGAGTRLSVL.

The chain carries TRBV7-8 and TRBJ2-3; 8 nucleotides align to TRBD1. The CDR3 totals 18 residues. V gave up 5 bases and J gave up 1 base; unmatched junction bases: 14. CDR1 is SGHVS, CDR2 FQNEAQ, per germline. CDR3 DNA: TGTGCCAGCAGCGATGACGTTAGTTACAGGGGGGGCACAGATACGCAGTATTTT. Its protein product is CASSDDVSYRGGTDTQYF.

This clone turned up a few times. V usage is TRBV7-9 and J usage is TRBJ2-2; 7 bases are shared with TRBD1. The V and J ends lost 5 bases and 2 bases, in that order; junction bases with no gene match: 5. Germline V gene data show CDR1 as SEHNR and CDR2 as FQNEAQ (reference sequence). The CDR3 runs to 15 residues. The CDR3 DNA follows: TGTGCCAGCAGCCTCCGACAGGGAAACACCGGGGAGCTGTTTTTT. Its protein product is CASSLRQGNTGELFF. The full variable domain, rest sourced from reference TRBV7-9 and TRBJ2-2, is DTGVSQNPRHKITKRGQNVTFRCDPISEHNRLYWYRQTLGQGPEFLTYFQNEAQLEKSRLLSDRFSAERPKGSFSTLEIQRTEQGDSAMYLCASSLRQGNTGELFFGEGSRLTVL.

The CDR3 reads CASSSGTGAFRDPPNYGYTF. CDR3 bases: TGCGCCAGCAGCTCAGGGACAGGGGCCTTTCGAGACCCCCCGAATTATGGCTACACCTTC. The V call is TRBV5-1, the J call TRBJ1-2; 10 nucleotides agree with TRBD1. Germline V gives CDR1 SGHRS, CDR2 YFSETQ. This CDR3 has 20 residues. With 3 bases clipped from V and 5 bases from J, the junction kept 22 bases outside the gene matches.

V gene TRBV6-5 combines with J gene TRBJ2-7, with D maybe TRBD2 (5 bases). This CDR3 is built from 13 residues. The germline V gene has CDR1 MNHEY and CDR2 SVGAGI. V lost 6 bases, J lost 3 bases, and 12 bases lay in between. CDR3 DNA sequence: TGTGCCAGCAGCGCCGGGATTAGCTACGAGCAGTACTTC. This encodes CASSAGISYEQYF.

The chain carries TRBV5-6 and TRBJ1-1, with D perhaps matching TRBD1 (5 bases). V was shortened by 1 base and J by 4 bases, with 14 bases between the two germline ends. CDR1 and CDR2 (germline): SGHDT, YYEEEE. The CDR3 loop spans 15 amino acids. The CDR3 coding sequence is TGTGCCAGCAGCTTGTTTTGGGCTAGGGGCACTGAAGCTTTCTTT. Protein sequence: CASSLFWARGTEAFF.

In regard to this clone: At one boundary the junction diverges from the germline segment, which might be a read error. V usage is TRBV7-7 and J usage is TRBJ1-1, with TRBD1 matching 7 bases. In germline, CDR1 is SSHAT, CDR2 FNYEAQ (reference sequence). The CDR3 has 16 amino acids. Here the CDR3 reads CASSLVRTGFNTEAFF. The CDR3 region has the DNA TGTGCTAGCAGCTTAGTAAGGACAGGTTTTAACACTGAAGCTTTCTTT.

This rearrangement joins TRBV28 to TRBJ1-2, with D maybe TRBD1 (6 bases). V gave up 0 bases and J gave up 14 bases, with 16 bases separating them. CDR1 and CDR2 from the germline V gene are MDHEN and SYDVKM. The CDR3 consists of 13 residues. The CDR3 nucleotides are TGTGCCAGCAGTTTATGGAACAGGGATTCCGAAACCTTC. This gives the protein CASSLWNRDSETF.

This chain connects TRBV9 to TRBJ1-3; TRBD1 is a possible D gene (6 bases). CDR1 is SGDLS, CDR2 YYNGEE, per germline. V dropped 4 bases and J dropped 0 bases, with 14 bases sitting between them. The CDR3 extends over 16 amino acids. The CDR3 DNA follows: TGTGCCAGCAGCAAGGCGACAGGAGTCTCTGGAAACACCATATATTTT. Translated, it gives CASSKATGVSGNTIYF.

The rearrangement links TRBV6-2 or TRBV6-3 to TRBJ1-5, with D maybe TRBD1 (5 bases). Trimming cost V 2 bases and J 4 bases, with 18 bases left between them. CDR1 MNHEY and CDR2 SVGEGT come from the germline V gene. The CDR3 sequence is 17 residues long. The CDR3 DNA follows: TGTGCCAGCAGTTACGACGGGGGGAAGGGGCCTAATCAGCCCCAGCATTTT. Its translation: CASSYDGGKGPNQPQHF.

V gene TRBV6-5 combines with J gene TRBJ2-3, with 8 bases aligning to TRBD2. Germline CDR1 MNHEY, CDR2 SVGAGI. J gave up 3 bases and V 10 bases, and 12 bases lay outside the gene matches. The CDR3 has 15 residues. This CDR3 is CATQSGGFGTDTQYF. The DNA of the CDR3 is TGTGCCACTCAATCGGGGGGGTTCGGAACAGATACGCAGTATTTT.

The chain carries TRBV7-2 and TRBJ1-3; 8 bases are shared with TRBD1. V dropped 2 bases and J dropped 0; count of bases not matched to a gene: 3. Germline-derived CDR1 and CDR2 are SGHTA and FQGNSA. CDR3 length: 16 residues. The DNA of the CDR3 is TGTGCCAGCAGCTTAAAGGGACAGGTCTCTGGAAACACCATATATTTT. Translation gives CASSLKGQVSGNTIYF. Based on the CDR3 plus reference TRBV7-2 and TRBJ1-3, the full variable domain is GAGVSQSPSNKVTEKGKDVELRCDPISGHTALYWYRQSLGQGLEFLIYFQGNSAPDKSGLPSDRFSAERTGGSVSTLTIQRTQQEDSAVYLCASSLKGQVSGNTIYFGEGSWLTVV.